These 9 T cell receptor beta chains were all obtained from the same sample, sequenced in a study of regulatory T cells in long-lasting Graves disease. Arm-PCR of CDR3 regions and iRepertoire HTBI primers were the basis on which TCR beta libraries were built. TCRdb redid the calling of the multiplex PCR reads with MiXCR, one entry per CDR3 protein. Of about 530,000 distinct CDR3 sequences listed, more than 15% are singletons. The time point is: newly diagnosed GD, antithyroid drugs for less than 3 months. Following extraction of RNA from PBMCs, that RNA was used to make the TCR library. A further study also used this sample, focusing on T cells in Graves' hyperthyroidism and ophthalmopathy.

Material: peripheral blood mononuclear cells (PBMCs), obtained at new diagnosis, from a patient treated with antithyroid drugs. These receptors were collected from a middle-aged woman with Graves disease.

In its sample, this clonotype ranks as medium-sized. The junction differs from germline at one of its ends, possibly a read error. The V call is TRBV5-1, the J call TRBJ1-1, with 8 bases matching TRBD1. Germline V gives CDR1 SGHRS, CDR2 YFSETQ. The CDR3 has 11 residues. The CDR3 sequence is CASSLGQGAFF. The CDR3 DNA follows: TGTGCCAGCAGCTTAGGACAGGGAGCTTTCTTT.

The sample holds a few counts of this clonotype. Here the CDR3 reads CASIYEQYF. The CDR3 DNA sequence: TGCGCCAGCATCTACGAGCAGTACTTC. V and J are TRBV10-1 and TRBJ2-7; no definite D call. The ends were cut back, 7 bases at V and 3 bases at J, with 1 base in the middle. The germline V gene has CDR1 WNHNN and CDR2 SYGVQD (reference sequence). CDR3 size: 9 residues.

This clonotype was seen repeatedly, ten times or more. V usage is TRBV12-3 or TRBV12-4 and J usage is TRBJ2-2; 12 bases map to TRBD2. The ends lost 8 bases at V and 2 bases at J; junction bases unmatched: 3. The CDR3 is 15 residues long. CDR3 bases: TGTGCCAGCTTACTAGCGGGGGGCAACACCGGGGAGCTGTTTTTT. Its protein is CASLLAGGNTGELFF.

This clonotype has a handful of counts. This chain connects TRBV7-2 to TRBJ2-2, with 7 nucleotides matching TRBD1. Looked up from germline, CDR1 is SGHTA and CDR2 is FQGNSA. The CDR3 is made up of 12 amino acids. The V gene end was trimmed by 5 bases and the J gene end by 6 bases; junction bases not matched to a gene: 0. The CDR3 DNA is TGTGCCAGCAGCGACAGGGCCGGGGAGCTGTTTTTT. Its translation is CASSDRAGELFF. The full variable domain, in which reference TRBV7-2 and TRBJ2-2 provide the parts outside the CDR3, is GAGVSQSPSNKVTEKGKDVELRCDPISGHTALYWYRQSLGQGLEFLIYFQGNSAPDKSGLPSDRFSAERTGGSVSTLTIQRTQQEDSAVYLCASSDRAGELFFGEGSRLTVL.

This chain uses TRBV5-1 with TRBJ1-4, with D maybe TRBD1 (5 bases). V gave up 2 bases and J gave up 6 bases, with 11 bases separating them. This CDR3 is 14 amino acids long. Germline values: CDR1 SGHRS, CDR2 YFSETQ. The CDR3 coding sequence is TGCGCCAGCAGCTTACTCGGGACGGATGAAAAACTGTTTTTT. Its protein is CASSLLGTDEKLFF.

This clonotype was observed at least ten times. Here the CDR3 reads CASSVPVNTEAFF. CDR3 coding DNA: TGTGCCAGCAGTGTACCTGTGAACACTGAAGCTTTCTTT. The rearrangement joins TRBV2 to TRBJ1-1; D remains unclear. The CDR3 contains 13 residues. Trimming removed 4 bases from V and 0 bases from J, with 6 bases in between. Germline V gene sequence: CDR1 SNHLY, CDR2 FYNNEI.

Ten or more counts support this clonotype. The chain is built from TRBV12-3 or TRBV12-4 and TRBJ1-1, with 7 bases fitting TRBD1. Trimming cost V 6 bases and J 7 bases; bases outside gene matches: 8. There are 13 residues in the CDR3. CDR3 DNA sequence: TGTGCCAGCAGCCGACAGGGAGTAGGTGAAGCTTTCTTT. Protein product: CASSRQGVGEAFF.

The rearrangement joins TRBV5-4 to TRBJ1-3; 10 bases match TRBD1. Per germline, CDR1 SGHNT and CDR2 YYREEE (reference sequence). CDR3 length equals 18 residues. The junction had 14 bases not matched to a gene; V was cut back by 8 bases and J by 0 bases. The CDR3 spells CASSGQGTLRSSGNTIYF. The CDR3 DNA is TGTGCCAGTTCGGGACAGGGGACGTTAAGAAGCTCTGGAAACACCATATATTTT.

This clonotype was found a few times. J is TRBJ1-2 and V is TRBV7-9; 9 bases fit TRBD1. Germline assignment: CDR1 SEHNR and CDR2 FQNEAQ (reference sequence). V shed 7 bases and J 4 bases; nucleotides not matched to a gene: 22. This CDR3 is 19 amino acids long. The CDR3 DNA reads as TGTGCCAGCAACTTCTGGGGCGAGCAGCGACAGGGGGACCTCTATGGCTACACCTTC. Translating it yields CASNFWGEQRQGDLYGYTF.